The 14 T cell receptor beta chains below were found in one sample sequenced in a study of control samples from healthy donors and cancer patients. The data were produced by immunoSEQ multiplex PCR, yet TCRdb's version contains in-frame clones alone and is incomplete. This sample has about 190,000 clones, with over 80% found just once. Sequenced: blood. The receptor source for this set is a man between 25 and 39 years old in good health.

This clone was picked up one time. The V gene is TRBV18, the J gene TRBJ1-4; D uncertain. V dropped 1 base and J dropped 7 bases, with 7 bases sitting between them. CDR1 is KGHSH, CDR2 LQKENI, per germline. CDR3 length: 13 amino acids. The CDR3 DNA sequence: TGTGCCAGCTCACCACGGTTAAGTGAAAAACTGTTTTTT. As protein: CASSPRLSEKLFF.

This chain connects TRBV5-1 to TRBJ2-6; 7 nucleotides match TRBD1. Germline values: CDR1 SGHRS, CDR2 YFSETQ. With 4 bases clipped from V and 0 bases from J, the junction kept 7 bases outside the gene matches. The CDR3 is 17 amino acids. The CDR3 DNA is TGCGCCAGCAGCCTAGACAGGGTCGGCTCTGGGGCCAACGTCCTGACTTTC. It codes for CASSLDRVGSGANVLTF.

The rearrangement links TRBV29-1 to TRBJ1-2; tentative D call: TRBD1 (5 bases). V was trimmed by 1 base and J by 4 bases, leaving 13 bases between them. CDR3 size: 14 residues. Germline loops: CDR1 SQVTM, CDR2 ANQGSEA. The CDR3 sequence: CSVEATERSYGYTF. The CDR3 bases are TGCAGCGTTGAAGCGACAGAGAGGAGCTATGGCTACACCTTC.

The gene calls are TRBV6-2 or TRBV6-3 and TRBJ1-6; 11 bases line up with TRBD1. V lost 0 bases and J lost 1; bases outside the gene matches: 5. The CDR3 has 19 residues. Germline-derived CDR1 and CDR2 are MNHEY and SVGEGT. The CDR3: CASSYSPGQGASYNSPLHF. DNA of the CDR3: TGTGCCAGCAGTTACTCCCCCGGACAGGGGGCATCCTATAATTCACCCCTCCACTTT.

The chain uses TRBV6-5 and TRBJ1-1, with 7 bases identical to TRBD1. The CDR3 has 14 residues. Trimming at V came to 7 bases and at J to 0 bases, leaving 5 bases not matched to a gene. Germline lookup yields CDR1 MNHEY and CDR2 SVGAGI. Here the CDR3 DNA reads TGTGCCAGCAAAGTACAGGGGTTGAACACTGAAGCTTTCTTT. It is translated as CASKVQGLNTEAFF.

The CDR3 nucleotides are TGTGCCAGCAGCCGGACGGAACGGAATCAGCCCCAGCATTTT. The encoded protein is CASSRTERNQPQHF. V usage is TRBV28 and J usage is TRBJ1-5; D gene unclear. Germline CDR1 and CDR2: MDHEN and SYDVKM. The CDR3 covers 14 residues. Trimming stripped 6 bases from V and 4 bases from J, with 13 bases between.

The CDR3 DNA reads as TGTGCCAGCAGTTTCCCGGGGACAAATGAAAAACTGTTTTTT. This translates into CASSFPGTNEKLFF. The chain joins TRBV6-2 or TRBV6-3 to TRBJ1-4; TRBD1 is a possible D gene (6 bases). V shed 4 bases and J shed 5 bases, with 11 bases lying between them. This CDR3 is 14 amino acids long. CDR1 is MNHEY, CDR2 SVGEGT, per germline.

The chain couples TRBV24-1 to TRBJ2-2; 9 bases align to TRBD1. Germline loops: CDR1 KGHDR, CDR2 SFDVKD. With V trimmed by 8 bases and J by 4 bases, 4 bases remained unmatched. CDR3 length equals 14 residues. The CDR3 loop is CATTDRGGTGELFF. CDR3 bases: TGTGCCACCACTGACAGGGGGGGCACCGGGGAGCTGTTTTTT.

The chain couples TRBV27 to TRBJ2-5, with no clear D. Looked up from germline, CDR1 is MNHEY and CDR2 is SMNVEV (reference sequence). V lost 4 bases, J lost 2 bases, and 8 bases lay in between. CDR3 length equals 13 residues. CDR3 nucleotide sequence: TGTGCCAGCAGTTACGCCTTACAAGAGACCCAGTACTTC. This gives the protein CASSYALQETQYF.

This rearrangement joins TRBV5-1 to TRBJ1-3; tentative D call: TRBD1 (5 bases). CDR1 and CDR2 (germline): SGHRS, YFSETQ. V was clipped by 3 bases and J by 4 bases, with 20 bases between them. This CDR3 contains 17 residues. The CDR3 nucleotides read TGCGCCAGCAGCTCCCTCGGGGGGGGAAAGTCGGGAAACACCATATATTTT. This sequence encodes CASSSLGGGKSGNTIYF. Together with reference TRBV5-1 and TRBJ1-3, the CDR3 gives the full variable domain: KAGVTQTPRYLIKTRGQQVTLSCSPISGHRSVSWYQQTPGQGLQFLFEYFSETQRNKGNFPGRFSGRQFSNSRSEMNVSTLELGDSALYLCASSSLGGGKSGNTIYFGEGSWLTVV.

The CDR3 is CASVFTGANTDTQYF. The CDR3 bases are TGTGCCAGCGTTTTCACGGGGGCTAACACAGATACGCAGTATTTT. The V call is TRBV6-5, the J call TRBJ2-3; tentatively, D is TRBD1 or TRBD2 (6 bases each). Germline-derived CDR1 and CDR2 are MNHEY and SVGAGI. Trimming removed 8 bases at V and 2 bases at J, with 17 bases between. This CDR3 is 15 amino acids long.

This chain connects TRBV21-1 to TRBJ2-3; the table calls TRBD1, which could not be checked here. TRBV21-1 is annotated as a pseudogene. The CDR3 loop spans 15 amino acids. The CDR3 sequence: CASSKLERGCDTQYF. The CDR3 DNA reads as TGTGCCAGCAGCAAACTGGAGAGGGGGTGCGATACGCAGTATTTT.

The rearrangement links TRBV6-1 to TRBJ1-3; no clear D. Germline V gene lookup returns CDR1 MNHNS and CDR2 SASEGT. V was shortened by 1 base and J by 0 bases, with 10 bases between the two germline ends. The CDR3 is 16 amino acids. The DNA for the CDR3 is TGTGCCAGCAGTGAAGGCCTATTAAGCTCTGGAAACACCATATATTTT. It codes for CASSEGLLSSGNTIYF.

The chain joins TRBV29-1 to TRBJ1-1; possibly TRBD1 for D (6 bases). Germline V CDR1 and CDR2: SQVTM, ANQGSEA. Between the trimmed V and J ends, which lost 3 bases and 1 base, there was a span of 12 bases. CDR3 length: 14 residues. This chain's CDR3 is CSVERRGGNTEAFF. The CDR3 DNA reads as TGCAGCGTTGAGAGACGAGGGGGGAACACTGAAGCTTTCTTT.